One T cell receptor beta chain is described in this entry. What it binds is not known. Using 200 ng DNA, about 30,000 T cell genomes, the sorted-subset replicate PCRs were run. The method was immunoSEQ multiplex PCR; TCRdb's version includes in-frame clones alone and lacks a portion of them. The sample has around 1.4 million clones, approximately 98.5% seen once; the top ten hold 0.36%. Recent acute infections and vaccinations were absent in the healthy HIV-negative adult donors. This record belongs to a study of shared clonotypes between healthy human individuals. About the study: CD4 naive and CD4 memory each took three plates per donor, while CD8 naive took two and CD8 memory one. General study findings and limits: Apart from blood, nothing was sampled; tissue repertoires likely differ.

This CDR3 is 13 amino acids long. CDR1 is LGHNA, CDR2 YSLEER, per germline. The ends were cut back, 0 bases at V and 12 bases at J, with 15 bases in the middle. The chain joins TRBV4-3 to TRBJ2-7; D is ambiguous. The source of this sequence is a man aged 30-40 years in good health. The sequenced material came from naive CD4+ T cells sorted from blood. The subset was: CD45RA+ positively selected. CDR3 in amino acids: CASSQELRVVLYF. DNA for the CDR3: TGCGCCAGCAGCCAAGAATTACGTGTGGTTTTGTACTTC.